The 20 T cell receptor beta chains below come from one sample, sequenced in a study of T cells after yellow fever vaccination. TCRdb recomputed calls from the 5' RACE reads with MiXCR, one row per CDR3 protein. Of around 47,000 distinct CDR3 sequences listed, 6.8% are singletons. Sequenced here: CD8+ T cells not binding an NS4B(214-222) dextramer, sorted from PBMCs, sampled 45 days after the yellow fever booster vaccination. The receptors were gathered from a man aged 25 to 45 who received the YFV17D yellow fever vaccine.

This clonotype was seen ten or more times. The chain recombines TRBV7-2 with TRBJ1-1; TRBD1 is a possible D gene (5 bases). The CDR3 consists of 13 residues. The ends were cut back, 5 bases at V and 0 bases at J, with 7 bases in the middle. Germline CDR1 reads SGHTA; CDR2 reads FQGNSA. The chain's CDR3 is CASSRGLNTEAFF. DNA of the CDR3: TGTGCCAGCAGCAGGGGCTTGAACACTGAAGCTTTCTTT.

A note on this clonotype: Germline is not matched at one junction end, which may reflect a read error. The rearrangement uses TRBV6-5 and TRBJ2-1; no clear D gene. Germline V CDR1 and CDR2: MNHEY, SVGAGI. CDR3 length equals 14 residues. The CDR3 loop is CASSYGGSYNEHFF. Written as DNA, the CDR3 is TGTGCCAGCAGTTACGGCGGCTCCTACAATGAGCACTTCTTC.

This clonotype occurred many times. This chain uses TRBV7-6 with TRBJ2-1; 9 bases line up with TRBD2. Trimming removed 5 bases from V and 4 bases from J; junction bases left unmatched: 6. Germline assignment: CDR1 SGHVS and CDR2 FNYEAQ. The CDR3 covers 15 residues. CDR3 amino acids: CASSPGREGYNEQFF. CDR3 bases: TGTGCCAGCAGCCCAGGGCGGGAGGGATACAATGAGCAGTTCTTC.

The rearrangement uses TRBV5-4 and TRBJ2-1, with 13 bases matching TRBD2. CDR3 size: 20 residues. The germline gives CDR1 SGHNT, CDR2 YYREEE (reference sequence). J gave up 0 bases and V 3 bases, and 12 bases lay outside the gene matches. CDR3 in DNA: TGTGCCAGCAGCTGGGCGCCGGGACTAGCGGGAACCACCTCCTACAATGAGCAGTTCTTC. Its translation: CASSWAPGLAGTTSYNEQFF.

This clonotype was counted ten times or more. This sequence joins TRBV25-1 and TRBJ2-5; tentative D call: TRBD2 (5 bases). The CDR3 runs to 14 residues. Trimming left V 4 bases short and J 0 bases short, with 9 bases between. Germline V gene data show CDR1 as MGHDK and CDR2 as SYGVNS. The CDR3 loop reads CASSGPGYQETQYF. Written as DNA, the CDR3 is TGTGCCAGCAGTGGACCGGGGTACCAAGAGACCCAGTACTTC.

This clonotype was observed many times. The chain carries TRBV28 and TRBJ2-1; D uncertain. There are 13 residues in the CDR3. Germline CDR1 is MDHEN and CDR2 is SYDVKM. The ends were cut back, 2 bases at V and 9 bases at J, with 11 bases in the middle. CDR3 sequence: CASSLAGFGEQFF. CDR3 nucleotides: TGTGCCAGCAGTTTAGCAGGTTTTGGTGAGCAGTTCTTC.

This clonotype was seen at least ten times. The rearrangement uses TRBV6-2 or TRBV6-3 and TRBJ2-5; 8 nucleotides match TRBD2. V trimming: 4 bases; J trimming: 5 bases; junction bases outside the gene matches: 6. The CDR3 is 14 amino acids. The germline V gene encodes CDR1 MNHEY and CDR2 SVGEGT. For the CDR3, the DNA is TGTGCCAGCAGTTTAAGCGGGAGTTTGGAGACCCAGTACTTC. As protein: CASSLSGSLETQYF.

There are many counts of this clonotype. This chain joins TRBV30 and TRBJ1-1; no clear D gene. V was trimmed by 0 bases and J by 7 bases, leaving 9 bases between them. The CDR3 runs to 12 residues. Germline loops: CDR1 GTSNPN, CDR2 SVGIG (reference sequence). Here the CDR3 reads CAWSVIAGEAFF. DNA for the CDR3: TGTGCCTGGAGTGTAATCGCGGGTGAAGCTTTCTTT.

This clonotype was picked up many times. The chain recombines TRBV20-1 with TRBJ2-1; D is uncertain. The ends were cut back, 3 bases at V and 5 bases at J, with 8 bases in the middle. The CDR3 extends over 12 amino acids. The germline V gene has CDR1 DFQATT and CDR2 SNEGSKA (reference sequence). The DNA of the CDR3 is TGCAGTGCTAGTGACGCGAACAATGAGCAGTTCTTC. Amino acids: CSASDANNEQFF.

There are many counts of this clonotype. The chain is built from TRBV7-3 and TRBJ2-5; D not resolved. There are 15 residues in the CDR3. Germline CDR1 and CDR2: SGHTA and FQGTGA. Trimming stripped 2 bases from V and 3 bases from J, with 13 bases between. CDR3 bases: TGTGCCAGCAGCTTATCCGTCCTCGAAAAAGAGACCCAGTACTTC. Translation gives CASSLSVLEKETQYF.

CDR3 in DNA: TGTGCCAGCAGCGCCGGACTAGCGGGAGATCCCTACAATGAGCAGTTCTTC. Translation gives CASSAGLAGDPYNEQFF. The V gene is TRBV6-5, the J gene TRBJ2-1, with 13 bases matching TRBD2. The V and J ends lost 6 bases and 2 bases, in that order; junction bases with no gene match: 7. Germline CDR1 is MNHEY and CDR2 is SVGAGI. There are 17 residues in the CDR3.

In this sample, this clonotype turned up many times. The J gene is TRBJ2-7, the V gene TRBV7-9; no definite D call. The V gene lost 0 bases and the J gene lost 1 base, with 10 bases spanning the gap. This CDR3 spans 15 amino acids. The germline V gene has CDR1 SEHNR and CDR2 FQNEAQ (reference sequence). The DNA for the CDR3 is TGTGCCAGCAGCTTAGCGCGCGGACCGTCCTACGAGCAGTACTTC. This encodes CASSLARGPSYEQYF. Together with reference TRBV7-9 and TRBJ2-7, the CDR3 gives the full variable domain: DTGVSQNPRHKITKRGQNVTFRCDPISEHNRLYWYRQTLGQGPEFLTYFQNEAQLEKSRLLSDRFSAERPKGSFSTLEIQRTEQGDSAMYLCASSLARGPSYEQYFGPGTRLTVT.

Only a few counts were recorded for this clonotype. The V gene is TRBV6-5, the J gene TRBJ2-1, with TRBD2 identical over 8 bases. Germline CDR1 is MNHEY and CDR2 is SVGAGI. V trimming: 2 bases; J trimming: 7 bases; junction bases outside the gene matches: 10. The CDR3 consists of 16 residues. This CDR3 is CASSYLRREGVNEQFF. The CDR3 nucleotides are TGTGCCAGCAGTTACCTTCGACGGGAGGGGGTTAATGAGCAGTTCTTC.

The chain recombines TRBV27 with TRBJ2-3, with 7 positions matching TRBD1. After removal of 4 bases from V and 5 bases from J, the junction contained 3 bases not matched to a gene. Germline V gene data show CDR1 as MNHEY and CDR2 as SMNVEV (reference sequence). The CDR3 consists of 13 residues. The CDR3 sequence: CASSSAGGDTQYF. DNA of the CDR3: TGTGCCAGCAGTTCCGCAGGGGGAGATACGCAGTATTTT.

This clonotype came up many times. For the CDR3, the DNA is TGTGCCATCAAGGAGGGTTACGAGCAGTACTTC. Its protein product is CAIKEGYEQYF. The genes are TRBV10-3 and TRBJ2-7; possible D gene TRBD2, 6 bases. Germline V CDR1 and CDR2: ENHRY, SYGVKD. Deletions cut 7 bases from V and 4 bases from J, with 8 bases between. This CDR3 has 11 residues.

This clonotype was detected only a few times. This sequence joins TRBV27 and TRBJ2-1, with D perhaps matching TRBD2 (6 bases). The CDR3 contains 14 residues. Deletions cut 6 bases from V and 8 bases from J, with 17 bases between. Germline lookup yields CDR1 MNHEY and CDR2 SMNVEV (reference sequence). This chain's CDR3 is CASRALTGGDEQFF. The CDR3 DNA reads TGTGCCAGCAGGGCACTTACGGGCGGGGATGAGCAGTTCTTC.

V is TRBV27 and J is TRBJ2-7; possibly TRBD2 for D (5 bases). Germline CDR1 MNHEY, CDR2 SMNVEV (reference sequence). Trimming removed 1 base at V and 0 bases at J, with 10 bases between. The CDR3 spans 15 residues. The DNA of the CDR3 is TGTGCCAGCAGTTTATGGGCCACTAGCTCCTACGAGCAGTACTTC. Translated: CASSLWATSSYEQYF.

At least ten counts were recorded for this clonotype. The J gene is TRBJ2-7, the V gene TRBV9; weak D call: TRBD2 (6 bases). Germline V CDR1 and CDR2: SGDLS, YYNGEE. The CDR3 spans 14 residues. Trimming took off 0 bases at V and 2 bases at J, with 9 bases between the two ends. The DNA of the CDR3 is TGTGCCAGCAGCGTAGGCGGGGCGGCCTACGAGCAGTACTTC. Protein sequence: CASSVGGAAYEQYF.

Ten or more counts support this clonotype. The chain has TRBV19 and TRBJ2-7; D not resolved. CDR3 size: 13 residues. Germline V gene sequence: CDR1 LNHDA, CDR2 SQIVND (reference sequence). V lost 4 bases and J lost 7, with 14 bases in between. This CDR3 is CASSTSGPSEQYF. In nucleotides, the CDR3 is TGTGCCAGTAGTACGTCCGGACCCTCGGAGCAGTACTTC.

A few counts support this clonotype. This rearrangement joins TRBV20-1 to TRBJ1-5, with D tentatively TRBD1 (6 bases). The germline V gene encodes CDR1 DFQATT and CDR2 SNEGSKA (reference sequence). V lost 4 bases, J lost 7 bases, and 20 bases lay in between. CDR3 length: 15 residues. CDR3 DNA: TGCAGTGCTACCATTCAGGGGCAGGGAGGGCAGCCCCAGCATTTT. Its translation: CSATIQGQGGQPQHF.